Given below is one TCR beta chain in context. These data belong to a study of blood T cell repertoires in COVID-19. Original data processing: Using reference gene primer amplification, nucleated cell counts were estimated. Assay: immunoSEQ multiplex PCR; the TCRdb copy retains only in-frame clones and omits some. V, J and clone size derive from that table, while D and trimming were established from the DNA sequence. This sample has hundreds of thousands of clones, with about 87% found just once. This CDR3 is built from 13 residues. CDR1 and CDR2 from the germline V gene are SGHDN and FVKESK. V lost 4 bases and J lost 6; bases outside the gene matches: 1.

Sequencing was performed on peripheral blood. The source is a woman aged 60-75 years with COVID-19, enrolled during active disease. The chain uses TRBV14 and TRBJ2-2; TRBD1 aligns across 8 bases. As DNA, the CDR3 is TGTGCCAGCAGCCGACAGGGGCCCGGGGAGCTGTTTTTT. Translated, it gives CASSRQGPGELFF.